Presented here are 25 T cell receptor beta chains from one specimen sequenced in a study of T cells after yellow fever vaccination. TCRdb reprocessed the 5' RACE reads with MiXCR, giving one entry per CDR3 protein. The data show under 500,000 distinct CDR3 sequences, with approximately 19% seen just once and 15% to 20% held by the top ten. The material sequenced was PBMCs, taken before the yellow fever booster vaccination. All receptors come from a man aged 18 to 30 who received the YFV17D yellow fever vaccine.

J is TRBJ2-7 and V is TRBV5-1; 7 bases align to TRBD2. Germline CDR1 SGHRS, CDR2 YFSETQ. The junction had 12 bases not matched to a gene; V was cut back by 6 bases and J by 3 bases. The CDR3 length is 15 residues. Here the CDR3 DNA reads TGCGCCAGCATGGTGCCCTGGGGGGGAGGCTACGAGCAGTACGTC. It translates to CASMVPWGGGYEQYV.

This clonotype was counted a few times. The J gene is TRBJ2-3, the V gene TRBV4-1; no reliable D call. This CDR3 has 16 amino acids. With 1 base removed from V and 0 bases from J, the gap between germline ends came to 11 bases. Germline loops: CDR1 MGHRA, CDR2 YSYEKL. In DNA form, the CDR3 reads TGCGCCAGCAGCCAAGCTCAGATATCTAGCACAGATACGCAGTATTTT. It codes for CASSQAQISSTDTQYF.

This chain uses TRBV4-3 with TRBJ2-7; D is unclear. Germline CDR1 and CDR2: LGHNA and YSLEER. The length of the CDR3 is 13 residues. V lost 4 bases and J lost 6, with 13 bases in between. CDR3 amino acids: CASSLTRCREQYV. Here the CDR3 DNA reads TGCGCCAGCAGCCTTACGAGGTGTCGCGAGCAGTACGTC.

J is TRBJ1-6 and V is TRBV5-1; D unclear. The V end was cut by 0 bases, the J end by 0 bases, with 7 bases between. CDR1 SGHRS and CDR2 YFSETQ come from the germline V gene. CDR3 length: 16 residues. CDR3 region: CASSLEQSSYNSPLHF. CDR3 bases: TGCGCCAGCAGCTTGGAGCAGAGCTCCTATAATTCACCCCTCCACTTT.

The chain joins TRBV24-1 to TRBJ2-5; 15 bases match TRBD2. V shed 7 bases, J shed 4 bases, and the junction held 9 bases outside the gene matches. Germline loops: CDR1 KGHDR, CDR2 SFDVKD. The CDR3 extends over 17 amino acids. The CDR3 protein is CATSLGLAGGQGETQYF. The CDR3 region has the DNA TGTGCCACCAGCCTTGGACTAGCGGGGGGGCAGGGAGAGACCCAGTACTTC.

The CDR3: CASSLYRHVYGYTF. In DNA form, the CDR3 reads TGTGCCAGCAGTTTATACAGGCACGTCTATGGCTACACCTTC. The genes are TRBV27 and TRBJ1-2, with D possibly TRBD1 on 5 matching bases. Trimming shortened V by 1 base and J by 4 bases, and 10 bases separated the two germline ends. There are 14 residues in the CDR3. Germline V gene data show CDR1 as MNHEY and CDR2 as SMNVEV (reference sequence).

The chain carries TRBV7-2 and TRBJ2-1, with D possibly called TRBD1 or TRBD2 (5 bases each). V lost 4 bases and J lost 10, with 14 bases in between. The CDR3 spans 13 residues. Germline CDR1 is SGHTA and CDR2 is FQGNSA. This CDR3 reads CASSSPGLAEQFF. The DNA of the CDR3 is TGTGCCAGCAGCTCCCCGGGGCTAGCCGAGCAGTTCTTC.

The rearrangement links TRBV7-2 to TRBJ2-7, with TRBD2 identical over 8 bases. V shed 5 bases and J 3 bases; nucleotides not matched to a gene: 6. This CDR3 comprises 14 residues. Germline assignment: CDR1 SGHTA and CDR2 FQGNSA. The CDR3 loop reads CASSVGGGLYEQYF. CDR3 sequence (DNA): TGTGCCAGCAGCGTAGGCGGGGGGCTCTACGAGCAGTACTTC. Together with reference TRBV7-2 and TRBJ2-7, the CDR3 gives the full variable domain: GAGVSQSPSNKVTEKGKDVELRCDPISGHTALYWYRQSLGQGLEFLIYFQGNSAPDKSGLPSDRFSAERTGGSVSTLTIQRTQQEDSAVYLCASSVGGGLYEQYFGPGTRLTVT.

The table lists this clonotype with a few counts. The chain uses TRBV6-6 and TRBJ2-6, with D possibly being TRBD1 (6 bases). The V end was cut by 5 bases, the J end by 2 bases, with 16 bases between. Germline CDR1 is MNHNY and CDR2 is SVGAGI (reference sequence). CDR3 length: 17 amino acids. CDR3 DNA sequence: TGTGCCAGCAGTACCTACAGGGATGGAGCTGGGGCCAACGTCCTGACTTTC. Protein: CASSTYRDGAGANVLTF.

The rearrangement joins TRBV18 to TRBJ1-1; possibly TRBD1 for D (5 bases). CDR1 is KGHSH and CDR2 is LQKENI in the germline V gene. This CDR3 spans 15 amino acids. Trimming left V 3 bases short and J 1 base short, with 12 bases between. The CDR3 sequence is CASSPNVGGNTEAFF. The CDR3 DNA is TGTGCCAGCTCACCTAATGTGGGGGGGAACACTGAAGCTTTCTTT.

This chain uses TRBV10-3 with TRBJ1-6; D is unclear. Germline-derived CDR1 and CDR2 are ENHRY and SYGVKD. The CDR3 has 14 amino acids. Trimming took off 4 bases at V and 2 bases at J, with 6 bases between the two ends. The CDR3, as DNA: TGTGCCATCAGTGGGGCTACCTATAATTCACCCCTCCACTTT. Its protein product is CAISGATYNSPLHF.

The rearrangement links TRBV10-3 to TRBJ2-2; a possible D gene is TRBD1 (6 bases). Trimming left V 10 bases short and J 1 base short, with 10 bases between. The CDR3 is made up of 13 amino acids. Germline V gene sequence: CDR1 ENHRY, CDR2 SYGVKD. CDR3 coding DNA: TGTGCCACCCGGACAGAGAACACCGGGGAGCTGTTTTTT. Its translation is CATRTENTGELFF.

The rearrangement joins TRBV29-1 to TRBJ2-1; 8 bases are shared with TRBD2. Germline CDR1 SQVTM, CDR2 ANQGSEA. Trimming took 3 bases from V and 0 from J; bases not matched to a gene: 1. The length of the CDR3 is 14 residues. The DNA of the CDR3 is TGCAGCGTTGAGAGCGGGGGCTCCTACAATGAGCAGTTCTTC. Its translation: CSVESGGSYNEQFF.

The CDR3 coding sequence is TGTGCCAGCCCCTCAGGGACCACTGAAGCTTTCTTT. It translates to CASPSGTTEAFF. V is TRBV27 and J is TRBJ1-1, with D possibly being TRBD1 (5 bases). CDR3 length equals 12 residues. The germline V and J ends were trimmed by 8 bases and 4 bases, with 11 bases remaining between them. Germline V gives CDR1 MNHEY, CDR2 SMNVEV (reference sequence).

The chain has TRBV19 and TRBJ2-2; weak D call: TRBD2 (6 bases). Germline CDR1 reads LNHDA; CDR2 reads SQIVND (reference sequence). This CDR3 contains 16 residues. Trimming took off 10 bases at V and 0 bases at J, with 18 bases between the two ends. The CDR3 bases are TGTGCCACGACTTCGTTGGGGGGTGCGAACACCGGGGAGCTGTTTTTT. It yields the protein CATTSLGGANTGELFF.

The V gene is TRBV5-1, the J gene TRBJ2-6; TRBD1 agrees at 9 bases. The trim removed 4 bases at V and 0 bases at J, leaving 8 bases unmatched. Germline V gene data show CDR1 as SGHRS and CDR2 as YFSETQ. There are 18 residues in the CDR3. DNA of the CDR3: TGCGCCAGCAGCCCCCGGACAGGGGCCAACTCTGGGGCCAACGTCCTGACTTTC. It translates to CASSPRTGANSGANVLTF.

This chain links TRBV5-6 with TRBJ1-4, with no clear D. The germline V and J ends were trimmed by 0 bases and 8 bases, with 8 bases remaining between them. Per germline, CDR1 SGHDT and CDR2 YYEEEE. CDR3 length equals 13 residues. CDR3 sequence: CASSLVMGEKLFF. In nucleotides, the CDR3 is TGTGCCAGCAGCTTGGTCATGGGAGAAAAACTGTTTTTT. The whole variable domain, remainder taken from reference TRBV5-6 and TRBJ1-4, is DAGVTQSPTHLIKTRGQQVTLRCSPKSGHDTVSWYQQALGQGPQFIFQYYEEEERQRGNFPDRFSGHQFPNYSSELNVNALLLGDSALYLCASSLVMGEKLFFGSGTQLSVL.

The chain links TRBV7-9 to TRBJ1-3; tentative D call: TRBD1 (5 bases). Germline CDR1 is SEHNR and CDR2 is FQNEAQ (reference sequence). CDR3 size: 14 residues. The germline V and J ends were trimmed by 3 bases and 5 bases, with 11 bases remaining between them. CDR3 sequence reads: CASSFAQGRNTIYF. The CDR3 nucleotides read TGTGCCAGCAGCTTTGCCCAGGGACGAAACACCATATATTTT. The variable domain in full, with the rest retrieved from reference TRBV7-9 and TRBJ1-3, is DTGVSQNPRHKITKRGQNVTFRCDPISEHNRLYWYRQTLGQGPEFLTYFQNEAQLEKSRLLSDRFSAERPKGSFSTLEIQRTEQGDSAMYLCASSFAQGRNTIYFGEGSWLTVV.

This clonotype was found a few times. J is TRBJ2-1 and V is TRBV7-3; tentative D call: TRBD2 (7 bases). The V and J ends lost 4 bases and 7 bases respectively, with 17 bases between them. The CDR3 is 15 amino acids. Per the germline V gene, CDR1 is SGHTA and CDR2 is FQGTGA. The chain's CDR3 is CASSSLGGGPNEQFF. The CDR3 DNA reads TGTGCCAGCAGCTCCCTGGGGGGGGGGCCGAATGAGCAGTTCTTC.

This chain connects TRBV10-3 to TRBJ1-2; D gene ambiguous. Trimming shortened V by 6 bases and J by 7 bases, and 15 bases separated the two germline ends. The CDR3 totals 13 residues. From germline, CDR1 is ENHRY and CDR2 SYGVKD. CDR3 nucleotides: TGTGCCATCAGCCTAGAAGAGTCCGGTGGCTACACCTTC. Translation: CAISLEESGGYTF.

This clonotype has at least ten counts. The J gene is TRBJ2-2, the V gene TRBV7-3; D might be TRBD2 (5 bases). V was shortened by 3 bases and J by 8 bases, with 10 bases between the two germline ends. The CDR3 has 13 amino acids. Germline loops: CDR1 SGHTA, CDR2 FQGTGA. The CDR3, as DNA: TGTGCCAGCAGCTTTACCGGAGGAGGGGAGCTGTTTTTT. Translating gives CASSFTGGGELFF.

The chain joins TRBV19 to TRBJ2-3, with 8 nucleotides matching TRBD2. CDR3 size: 15 residues. Per the germline V gene, CDR1 is LNHDA and CDR2 is SQIVND (reference sequence). The ends lost 2 bases at V and 1 base at J; junction bases unmatched: 2. The CDR3 DNA reads as TGTGCCAGTAGTATAATCGGGGGGGGCACAGATACGCAGTATTTT. It yields the protein CASSIIGGGTDTQYF.

Only a few counts were recorded for this clonotype. The V gene is TRBV6-2 or TRBV6-3, the J gene TRBJ2-1; D gene uncertain. The CDR3 is made up of 11 amino acids. V was shortened by 11 bases and J by 2 bases, with 7 bases between the two germline ends. The germline CDR1 and CDR2 sequences are MNHEY and SVGEGT. The DNA of the CDR3 is TGTGCCGGTTCGACCTACAATGAGCAGTTCTTC. It specifies CAGSTYNEQFF.

The rearrangement joins TRBV4-3 to TRBJ2-2; weak D call: TRBD2 (6 bases). The CDR3 is 16 amino acids. V gave up 1 base and J gave up 7 bases, with 16 bases separating them. Germline V gene sequence: CDR1 LGHNA, CDR2 YSLEER. CDR3 residues: CASSQVSGEPGGELFF. The CDR3 nucleotides are TGCGCCAGCAGCCAAGTTTCGGGGGAGCCCGGCGGGGAGCTGTTTTTT.

This CDR3 reads CASSFRDSRQETQYF. CDR3 DNA: TGTGCCAGCAGCTTCCGGGACTCAAGACAAGAGACCCAGTACTTC. This rearrangement joins TRBV7-9 to TRBJ2-5; possible D gene TRBD2, 6 bases. CDR1 and CDR2 from the germline V gene are SEHNR and FQNEAQ (reference sequence). The length of the CDR3 is 15 residues. Trimming cost V 3 bases and J 2 bases, with 13 bases left between them.